A selection of T cell receptor beta chains follows, all from one sample in a study of breast tumors, draining lymph nodes, adjacent tissues. TCRdb used MiXCR to reprocess the multiplex PCR reads, holding one entry per CDR3 protein. The repertoire includes nearly 200,000 distinct CDR3 sequences, 30% to 40% of them detected once, and more than 4% sits in the top ten. Material: axillary lymph node tissue. Receptor source: a female donor with breast cancer. Some clones in this sample may be carry-over from other donors' samples. CDR3s include the opening cysteine and the closing phenylalanine or tryptophan. The D gene is left open where the match is weak. Size is stated for part of the rows, as once, few or many counts, or as a class when the clone is expanded.

v_gene: TRBV5-1
j_gene: TRBJ1-5
abundance: many
d_gene: .
CDR3aa: CASSLEGRADQPQHF
CDR3nt: TGCGCCAGCAGCTTGGAAGGCAGGGCAGATCAGCCCCAGCATTTT

v_gene: TRBV19
j_gene: TRBJ1-2
abundance: once
d_gene: .
CDR3aa: CARSSGAGYTF
CDR3nt: TGTGCCCGGAGTAGTGGGGCTGGCTACACCTTC

v_gene: TRBV6-2/TRBV6-3
j_gene: TRBJ2-1
abundance: .
d_gene: .
CDR3aa: CASSYDSFNEQFF
CDR3nt: TGTGCCAGCAGTTACGACTCATTCAATGAGCAGTTCTTC

v_gene: TRBV7-2
j_gene: TRBJ2-3
abundance: many
d_gene: TRBD1
CDR3aa: CASSLGQGLTDTQYF
CDR3nt: TGTGCCAGCAGCTTAGGACAGGGTCTCACAGATACGCAGTATTTT

v_gene: TRBV7-2
j_gene: TRBJ2-3
abundance: many
d_gene: .
CDR3aa: CASSLGGFASTDTQYF
CDR3nt: TGTGCCAGCAGCTTAGGCGGATTCGCTAGCACAGATACGCAGTATTTT

v_gene: TRBV5-6
j_gene: TRBJ1-2
abundance: many
d_gene: .
CDR3aa: CASIRGGYTF
CDR3nt: TGTGCCAGCATAAGGGGTGGCTACACCTTC

v_gene: TRBV7-2
j_gene: TRBJ2-2
abundance: many
d_gene: .
CDR3aa: CASSSNPGGAGELFF
CDR3nt: TGTGCCAGCAGCTCTAACCCAGGGGGGGCCGGGGAGCTGTTTTTT

v_gene: TRBV6-5
j_gene: TRBJ2-7
abundance: many
d_gene: TRBD2
CDR3aa: CASSPGLAGSYEQYF
CDR3nt: TGTGCCAGCAGCCCGGGACTAGCGGGATCCTACGAGCAGTACTTC

v_gene: TRBV12-3/TRBV12-4
j_gene: TRBJ2-3
abundance: many
d_gene: TRBD1
CDR3aa: CASSRTGTQYF
CDR3nt: TGTGCCAGCAGTCGGACAGGGACGCAGTATTTT

v_gene: TRBV19
j_gene: TRBJ1-6
abundance: .
d_gene: .
CDR3aa: CASSIGRASGATSSPLHF
CDR3nt: TGTGCCAGTAGTATTGGAAGGGCCTCTGGGGCTACGAGTTCACCCCTCCACTTT

v_gene: TRBV7-2
j_gene: TRBJ2-5
abundance: .
d_gene: .
CDR3aa: CASSLARWGRSETQYF
CDR3nt: TGTGCCAGCAGCTTAGCGCGGTGGGGGAGGTCCGAGACCCAGTACTTC

v_gene: TRBV25-1
j_gene: TRBJ2-7
abundance: once
d_gene: .
CDR3aa: CASWGSLRSGSYEQYF
CDR3nt: TGTGCTAGCTGGGGGAGCCTACGCTCGGGGAGCTACGAGCAGTACTTC

v_gene: TRBV3-1
j_gene: TRBJ1-1
abundance: .
d_gene: .
CDR3aa: CASSQEERGTRAFF
CDR3nt: TGTGCCAGCAGCCAAGAGGAGAGGGGGACAAGGGCTTTCTTT

v_gene: TRBV19
j_gene: TRBJ2-7
abundance: .
d_gene: TRBD1
CDR3aa: CASSIGQGEYSYEQYF
CDR3nt: TGTGCCAGTAGTATAGGACAGGGGGAGTACTCCTACGAGCAGTACTTC

v_gene: TRBV25-1
j_gene: TRBJ1-6
abundance: many
d_gene: .
CDR3aa: CASSGLDGSPLHF
CDR3nt: TGTGCCAGCAGTGGCCTAGATGGATCACCCCTCCACTTT

v_gene: TRBV9
j_gene: TRBJ2-5
abundance: many
d_gene: .
CDR3aa: CASSTFGTGGLETQYF
CDR3nt: TGTGCCAGCAGCACTTTTGGGACGGGGGGCTTGGAGACCCAGTACTTC

v_gene: TRBV19
j_gene: TRBJ1-4
abundance: many
d_gene: .
CDR3aa: CASSILRPEKLFF
CDR3nt: TGTGCCAGTAGTATTCTACGGCCGGAAAAACTGTTTTTT

v_gene: TRBV20-1
j_gene: TRBJ1-6
abundance: many
d_gene: .
CDR3aa: CSARRGGGYNSPLHF
CDR3nt: TGCAGTGCTAGGCGAGGAGGGGGGTATAATTCACCCCTCCACTTT

v_gene: TRBV20-1
j_gene: TRBJ1-2
abundance: many
d_gene: TRBD1
CDR3aa: CSAPLGQVFNGYTF
CDR3nt: TGCAGTGCCCCTTTAGGACAGGTTTTCAATGGCTACACCTTC

v_gene: TRBV3-1
j_gene: TRBJ1-6
abundance: many
d_gene: TRBD1
CDR3aa: CASTSSGTGSPLHF
CDR3nt: TGTGCCAGCACGAGTTCGGGGACAGGATCACCCCTCCACTTT

v_gene: TRBV5-1
j_gene: TRBJ1-6
abundance: many
d_gene: .
CDR3aa: CASSLGQAGRSLHF
CDR3nt: TGCGCCAGCAGCTTGGGACAGGCGGGTCGATCCCTCCACTTT

v_gene: TRBV6-5
j_gene: TRBJ1-4
abundance: .
d_gene: .
CDR3aa: CASSHSDSFNEKLFF
CDR3nt: TGTGCCAGCAGTCACTCCGACAGCTTCAATGAAAAACTGTTTTTT

v_gene: TRBV19
j_gene: TRBJ2-7
abundance: many
d_gene: .
CDR3aa: CASCEKGTGEQYF
CDR3nt: TGTGCCAGTTGCGAAAAGGGGACCGGCGAGCAGTACTTC

v_gene: TRBV6-1
j_gene: TRBJ2-3
abundance: .
d_gene: .
CDR3aa: CASNPSGANTDTQYF
CDR3nt: TGTGCCAGCAATCCTTCGGGGGCTAACACAGATACGCAGTATTTT

v_gene: TRBV3-1
j_gene: TRBJ1-2
abundance: .
d_gene: .
CDR3aa: CASSQGSQGGYGYTF
CDR3nt: TGTGCCAGCAGCCAAGGGTCGCAGGGTGGGTATGGCTACACCTTC

v_gene: TRBV11-3
j_gene: TRBJ1-6
abundance: .
d_gene: TRBD1
CDR3aa: CASSSGQASSYNSPLHF
CDR3nt: TGTGCCAGCAGCTCGGGACAGGCAAGCTCCTATAATTCACCCCTCCACTTT

v_gene: TRBV19
j_gene: TRBJ2-6
abundance: many
d_gene: .
CDR3aa: CASNRWGANALTF
CDR3nt: TGTGCCAGTAACCGTTGGGGGGCCAACGCCCTGACTTTC

v_gene: TRBV20-1
j_gene: TRBJ2-7
abundance: many
d_gene: TRBD2
CDR3aa: CSAGGGGPYEQYF
CDR3nt: TGCAGTGCTGGGGGGGGAGGGCCCTACGAGCAGTACTTC

v_gene: TRBV2
j_gene: TRBJ2-2
abundance: many
d_gene: TRBD2
CDR3aa: CATDGREGRRLDTGELFF
CDR3nt: TGTGCCACCGACGGGCGGGAGGGCCGCCGGTTGGACACCGGGGAGCTGTTTTTT

v_gene: TRBV6-5
j_gene: TRBJ2-7
abundance: many
d_gene: TRBD1
CDR3aa: CASSRTDRGEQYF
CDR3nt: TGTGCCAGCAGTCGCACAGACAGGGGCGAGCAGTACTTC

v_gene: TRBV13
j_gene: TRBJ2-3
abundance: many
d_gene: .
CDR3aa: CASSLGRGRGTDTQYF
CDR3nt: TGTGCCAGCAGCTTAGGCCGCGGCAGAGGCACAGATACGCAGTATTTT

v_gene: TRBV2
j_gene: TRBJ2-5
abundance: once
d_gene: .
CDR3aa: CASKSSGQTQYF
CDR3nt: TGTGCCAGCAAGTCCAGCGGGCAGACCCAGTACTTC

v_gene: TRBV4-2
j_gene: TRBJ1-3
abundance: many
d_gene: TRBD1
CDR3aa: CASSQGQGASGNTIYF
CDR3nt: TGTGCCAGCAGCCAAGGACAGGGGGCATCTGGAAACACCATATATTTT

v_gene: TRBV18
j_gene: TRBJ2-1
abundance: many
d_gene: TRBD2
CDR3aa: CASSPAGTKGNEQFF
CDR3nt: TGTGCCAGCTCACCGGCGGGGACTAAGGGGAATGAGCAGTTCTTC

v_gene: TRBV14
j_gene: TRBJ2-2
abundance: .
d_gene: TRBD2
CDR3aa: CASSQKVAGGPYTGELFF
CDR3nt: TGTGCCAGCAGCCAAAAGGTGGCGGGGGGGCCGTACACCGGGGAGCTGTTTTTT

v_gene: TRBV6-1
j_gene: TRBJ1-4
abundance: .
d_gene: .
CDR3aa: CASSQNLASSYNEKLFF
CDR3nt: TGTGCCAGCAGTCAAAACTTAGCTAGCTCCTACAATGAAAAACTGTTTTTT

v_gene: TRBV12-3/TRBV12-4
j_gene: TRBJ2-7
abundance: many
d_gene: TRBD2
CDR3aa: CASSPSGSRYEQYF
CDR3nt: TGTGCCAGCAGTCCCAGCGGGAGTCGCTACGAGCAGTACTTC

v_gene: TRBV19
j_gene: TRBJ2-5
abundance: many
d_gene: TRBD1
CDR3aa: CASSMGQTQETQYF
CDR3nt: TGTGCCAGTAGTATGGGACAGACCCAAGAGACCCAGTACTTC

v_gene: TRBV6-1
j_gene: TRBJ1-4
abundance: few
d_gene: TRBD1
CDR3aa: CASSGGDRDEKLFF
CDR3nt: TGTGCCAGCAGTGGGGGGGACAGGGATGAAAAACTGTTTTTT

v_gene: TRBV7-9
j_gene: TRBJ1-6
abundance: .
d_gene: .
CDR3aa: CASSLTGNNSPLHF
CDR3nt: TGTGCCAGCAGCTTAACAGGGAACAATTCACCCCTCCACTTT

v_gene: TRBV28
j_gene: TRBJ1-1
abundance: .
d_gene: .
CDR3aa: CASGELAEAFF
CDR3nt: TGTGCCAGCGGGGAGTTGGCTGAAGCTTTCTTT

v_gene: TRBV19
j_gene: TRBJ2-2
abundance: many
d_gene: .
CDR3aa: CASSMLGPSRELFF
CDR3nt: TGTGCCAGTAGTATGTTGGGACCGTCGAGGGAGCTGTTTTTT

v_gene: TRBV6-5
j_gene: TRBJ2-1
abundance: few
d_gene: TRBD2
CDR3aa: CASRERTSGGLYNEQFF
CDR3nt: TGTGCCAGCAGAGAAAGGACTAGCGGGGGTTTATACAATGAGCAGTTCTTC

v_gene: TRBV19
j_gene: TRBJ1-6
abundance: many
d_gene: .
CDR3aa: CASRKPDRLSPLHF
CDR3nt: TGTGCCAGTAGGAAGCCCGATAGGCTATCACCCCTCCACTTT

v_gene: TRBV9
j_gene: TRBJ2-5
abundance: .
d_gene: TRBD2
CDR3aa: CASSPRTRGETQSF
CDR3nt: TGTGCCAGCAGCCCCCGGACTAGAGGCGAGACCCAGTCCTTC

v_gene: TRBV20-1
j_gene: TRBJ2-7
abundance: .
d_gene: .
CDR3aa: CSAGIPGSYEQCF
CDR3nt: TGCAGTGCTGGAATCCCCGGCTCCTACGAGCAGTGCTTC

v_gene: TRBV19
j_gene: TRBJ1-4
abundance: many
d_gene: TRBD1
CDR3aa: CASAGGLATNEKLFF
CDR3nt: TGTGCCAGTGCAGGGGGTTTGGCAACTAATGAAAAACTGTTTTTT

v_gene: TRBV7-3
j_gene: TRBJ2-2
abundance: .
d_gene: .
CDR3aa: CASSLTAENTGELFF
CDR3nt: TGTGCCAGCAGCTTAACGGCGGAGAACACCGGGGAGCTGTTTTTT

v_gene: TRBV5-6
j_gene: TRBJ1-4
abundance: .
d_gene: .
CDR3aa: CASSSFGAEKLFF
CDR3nt: TGTGCCAGCAGCTCCTTTGGGGCTGAAAAACTGTTTTTT